This T cell receptor (beta chain) is drawn from a study of Graves' ophthalmopathy and Graves' hyperthyroidism (dated by TCRdb to the late 2010s). With respect to the entire study: Peripheral blood was collected before any treatment was given, at the time of initial diagnosis. The study used signatures of the TCR beta repertoire to tell Graves' ophthalmopathy apart from Graves' hyperthyroidism and to predict which patients would progress to ophthalmopathy. In total, 135 blood samples were TCR-sequenced: roughly 45 ophthalmopathy, over 70 hyperthyroidism and some 17 hyperthyroidism-to-ophthalmopathy patients. To explore V-J signatures that separate ophthalmopathy from hyperthyroidism, a discovery set of about 98 patients was enrolled, consisting of 40 to 45 with ophthalmopathy and roughly 59 with stable hyperthyroidism. The independent validation cohort included about 19 hyperthyroidism patients plus 17 patients who later progressed from hyperthyroidism to ophthalmopathy. In a handful of hyperthyroidism patients, the T-cell repertoire of thyroid tissue was compared with the T-cell repertoire of blood. Once sampling was done, hyperthyroidism patients were given methimazole at a starting dose of 30 mg daily, while ophthalmopathy patients were given high-dose intravenous methylprednisolone. Beyond this particular receptor, the publication reports: Sample size was not statistically predetermined, and group allocation was not concealed from the investigators. Most expanded thyroid clonotypes with a frequency above 0.001 also appeared in blood, which suggests that blood repertoires may reflect the immune response in the thyroid. In cross-validation, the 13-signature model distinguished ophthalmopathy from stable hyperthyroidism with approximately 90% sensitivity and about 81% specificity, while in the test set the corresponding values were about 80% and 75%. In validation, the model predicted ophthalmopathy progression with more than 55% sensitivity and approximately 78% specificity; eleven to twelve predicted patients were CT-confirmed with GO in a median of 6.5 months.

Ophthalmopathy patients were characterized by moderately to severely active disease, a Clinical Activity Score of at least 3, a NOSPECS grade of at least 4, and a disease duration under 3 months. Patients with other autoimmune diseases, uncontrolled infections, pregnancy or lactation were excluded from the study. Clinical symptoms, serum thyroxine, TRAb, thyroid ultrasound and orbital computed tomography formed the basis of the diagnosis. PBMCs were isolated from more than 9 ml of fresh peripheral blood by Ficoll-Paque density gradient centrifugation. Trizol reagent was used to extract the total RNA, and its quality was then checked on an Agilent 2100 Bioanalyzer. For repertoire sequencing, TCR beta CDR3 regions were amplified from RNA transcripts. A first-round RT-PCR used HTBI primers with the Qiagen OneStep RT-PCR kit, followed by a second-round multiplex PCR, size selection and purification. Sequencing of the libraries was carried out on an Illumina HiSeq2000 in paired-end mode with 100 bp reads. The authors processed their data as follows. SOAPnuke was used to process the reads, throwing out any read that had adapters, had uncalled bases, had a mean Phred below 15, or lacked an exact constant-primer or identifier match. High-quality paired reads were merged with COPE v1.2.5. Each unique nucleotide sequence was treated as a clonotype, and MiTCR v1.1 was used to align the clonotypes to the IMGT TRB V, D and J references. Analysis was restricted to V-J combinations with a frequency above 0.0001, which covered over 98% of repertoires. A TCR clonal expansion and chaos score per V-J combination was defined as the ratio of F50 clonal expansion to chaos observed in the TCRdist matrix. Features were reduced by Welch's t-statistics and random forest to over ten V-J combinations, which fed a naive Bayes classifier. The Morisita-Horn index was used to measure how similar the thyroid and blood repertoires were. The public reads were run again by TCRdb, first through fastp at Q25 and then through MiXCR, and only productive beta chains were kept. Each entry merges the rows of one CDR3 protein and shows their most common DNA and genes. What appears here as the V and J calls and clone size reflects TCRdb's work, not the paper's. The sample has hundreds of thousands of distinct CDR3 sequences on record, under 50% of them singletons. More than 2.5% of the sample rests with the top ten.

The CDR3, cysteine through phenylalanine, is 14 amino acids long. Just the 42-base CDR3 DNA is kept, in frame starting at base 1. V lost 6 bases and J lost 10 bases, and the count of bases not matched to a germline gene is 14. This clonotype was seen ten or more times. The specificity of this receptor is unknown. No clone much larger than this one lies a single base away; base qualities are absent. The TCR originated in an adult man with Graves' ophthalmopathy. The rearranged segments are TRBV12-3 or TRBV12-4 and TRBJ1-1, with TRBD1 matching 7 junction bases. Sequenced: peripheral blood. The DNA is TGTGCCAGCAGCACCTTGACAGGGAGGTTTGGAGCTTTCTTT. It codes for CASSTLTGRFGAFF.